This T cell receptor (beta chain) was documented in a study of T cells in tuberculosis. Study details: IGRA-negative adolescents, IGRA-positive adolescents with latent tuberculosis and adults with active tuberculosis formed this South African cohort. PBMC were archived before or within 7 days of starting treatment. General observations from the study: Cases with active tuberculosis were adults, while controls were adolescents. Smaller alpha distances in active tuberculosis partly reflected shorter CDR3-alpha lengths.

Here immunoSEQ multiplex PCR was the method, and the copy in TCRdb shows in-frame clones only, minus some. The sample carries tens of thousands of clones, approximately 85% recorded once. The CDR3 extends over 15 amino acids. The V and J ends lost 3 bases and 0 bases respectively, with 10 bases between them. CDR1 is SGHRS and CDR2 is YFSETQ in the germline V gene. As regards this clone: Its specificity is not known.

Time point: new active TB diagnosis, blood taken before or within 7 days of starting treatment. Sample: PBMCs, taken at tuberculosis diagnosis. The rearrangement uses TRBV5-1 and TRBJ2-1; D possibly corresponds to TRBD2 (5 bases). The clonotype comes from an adult with tuberculosis. The CDR3 bases are TGCGCCAGCAGCTCCATAGCGTCCTCCTACAATGAGCAGTTCTTC. Amino acids: CASSSIASSYNEQFF.